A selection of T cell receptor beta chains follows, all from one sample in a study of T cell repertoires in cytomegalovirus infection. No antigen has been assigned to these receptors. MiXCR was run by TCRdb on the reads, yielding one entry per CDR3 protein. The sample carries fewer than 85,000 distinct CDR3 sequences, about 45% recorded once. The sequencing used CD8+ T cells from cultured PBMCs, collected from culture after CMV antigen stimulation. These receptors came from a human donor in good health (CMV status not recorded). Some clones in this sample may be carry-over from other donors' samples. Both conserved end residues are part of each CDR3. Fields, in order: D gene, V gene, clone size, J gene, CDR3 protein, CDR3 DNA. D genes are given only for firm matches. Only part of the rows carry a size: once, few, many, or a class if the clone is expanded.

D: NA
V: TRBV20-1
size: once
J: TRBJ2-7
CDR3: CSARDRRSSYEQYF
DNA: TGCAGTGCTAGAGATCGACGGAGCTCCTACGAGCAGTACTTC

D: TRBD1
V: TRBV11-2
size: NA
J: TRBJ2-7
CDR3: CASSMGTGLEQYF
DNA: TGTGCCAGCAGCATGGGGACAGGGCTCGAGCAGTACTTC

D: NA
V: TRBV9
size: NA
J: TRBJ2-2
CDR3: CASSPPLTGAGTGELFF
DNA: TGTGCCAGCAGCCCTCCCTTGACGGGGGCGGGCACCGGGGAGCTGTTTTTT

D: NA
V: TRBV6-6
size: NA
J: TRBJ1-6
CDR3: CASSDGGGNYNSPLHF
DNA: TGTGCCAGCAGCGACGGAGGAGGCAACTATAATTCACCCCTCCACTTT

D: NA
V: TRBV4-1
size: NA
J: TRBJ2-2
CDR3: CASSQEGYTGELFF
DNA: TGCGCCAGCAGCCAAGAAGGTTACACCGGGGAGCTGTTTTTT

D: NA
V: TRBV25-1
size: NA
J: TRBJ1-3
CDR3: CASSSQRDRSGNTIYF
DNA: TGTGCCAGCAGTTCACAACGGGACCGCTCTGGAAACACCATATATTTT

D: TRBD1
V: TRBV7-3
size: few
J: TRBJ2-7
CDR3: CASSLLGQRSRYEQYF
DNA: TGTGCCAGCAGCTTACTGGGACAGCGGAGCCGCTACGAGCAGTACTTC

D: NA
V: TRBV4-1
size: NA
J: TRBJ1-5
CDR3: CASSQTQGSNQPQHF
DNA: TGCGCCAGCAGCCAAACACAGGGCAGCAATCAGCCCCAGCATTTT

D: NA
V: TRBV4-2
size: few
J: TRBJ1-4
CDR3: CASSQEGGIIEKLFF
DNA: TGTGCCAGCAGCCAAGAGGGGGGCATCATTGAAAAACTGTTTTTT

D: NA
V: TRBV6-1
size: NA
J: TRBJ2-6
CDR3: CASSEDSSRANVLTF
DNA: TGTGCCAGCAGTGAAGATAGCAGCCGGGCCAACGTCCTGACTTTC

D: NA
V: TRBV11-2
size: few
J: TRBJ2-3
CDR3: CASSTPFMGPGSDTQYF
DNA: TGTGCCAGCAGCACCCCGTTCATGGGACCTGGATCAGATACGCAGTATTTT

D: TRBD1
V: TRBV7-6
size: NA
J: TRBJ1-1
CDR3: CASSYSNRGNTEAFF
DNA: TGTGCCAGCAGCTATTCTAACAGGGGGAACACTGAAGCTTTCTTT

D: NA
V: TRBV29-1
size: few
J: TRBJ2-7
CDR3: CSVVGDEQYF
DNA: TGCAGCGTTGTGGGGGACGAGCAGTACTTC

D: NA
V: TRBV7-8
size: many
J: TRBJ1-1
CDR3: CASSSGTENTEAFF
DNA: TGTGCCAGCAGTTCCGGGACGGAGAACACTGAAGCTTTCTTT

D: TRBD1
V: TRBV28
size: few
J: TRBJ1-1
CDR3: CASSTWGQGGRTEAFF
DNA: TGTGCCAGCAGTACCTGGGGACAGGGAGGACGCACTGAAGCTTTCTTT

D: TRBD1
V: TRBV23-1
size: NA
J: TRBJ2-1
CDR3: CASSLPAGTASYNEQFF
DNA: TGCGCCAGCAGTCTCCCCGCCGGGACAGCCTCCTACAATGAGCAGTTCTTC

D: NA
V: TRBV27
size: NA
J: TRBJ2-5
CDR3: CASSLRFGETQYF
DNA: TGTGCCAGCAGTTTAAGGTTTGGAGAGACCCAGTACTTC

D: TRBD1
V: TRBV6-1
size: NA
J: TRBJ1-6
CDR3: CASSELGTGVSFSPLHF
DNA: TGTGCCAGCAGTGAACTAGGGACAGGGGTGAGCTTTTCACCCCTCCACTTT

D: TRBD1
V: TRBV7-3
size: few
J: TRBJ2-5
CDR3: CASSVGTAETQYF
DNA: TGTGCCAGCAGCGTAGGGACAGCAGAGACCCAGTACTTC

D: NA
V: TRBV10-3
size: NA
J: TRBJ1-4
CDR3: CAISESLEKLFF
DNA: TGTGCCATCAGTGAGAGCCTCGAAAAACTGTTTTTT

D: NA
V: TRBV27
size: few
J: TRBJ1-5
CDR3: CASSTGTANQPQHF
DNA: TGTGCCAGCAGCACCGGGACCGCAAATCAGCCCCAGCATTTT

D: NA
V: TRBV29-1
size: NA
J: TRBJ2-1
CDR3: CSAPTALGQFF
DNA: TGCAGCGCTCCGACGGCGCTCGGGCAGTTCTTC

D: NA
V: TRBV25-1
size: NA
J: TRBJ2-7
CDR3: CASSEGKEQYF
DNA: TGTGCCAGCAGTGAGGGGAAGGAGCAGTACTTC

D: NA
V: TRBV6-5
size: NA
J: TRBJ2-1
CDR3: CASSYSRMLDNEQFF
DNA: TGTGCCAGCAGTTACTCTAGGATGCTCGACAATGAGCAGTTCTTC

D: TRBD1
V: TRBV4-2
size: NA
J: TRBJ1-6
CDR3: CASSPDQDRRSSPLHF
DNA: TGTGCCAGCAGCCCAGACCAGGACAGGCGCTCTTCACCCCTCCACTTT

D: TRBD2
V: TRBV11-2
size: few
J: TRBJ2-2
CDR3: CASRRTSGWAGELFF
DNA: TGTGCCAGCAGACGGACTAGCGGGTGGGCCGGGGAGCTGTTTTTT

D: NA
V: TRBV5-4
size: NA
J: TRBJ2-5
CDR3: CASSLAGQPHGAQYF
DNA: TGTGCCAGCAGCTTGGCCGGGCAGCCCCACGGGGCCCAGTACTTC

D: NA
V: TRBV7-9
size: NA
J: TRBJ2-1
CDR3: CASSPRGLAGDNEQFF
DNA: TGTGCCAGCAGCCCCAGGGGGCTAGCGGGCGACAATGAGCAGTTCTTC

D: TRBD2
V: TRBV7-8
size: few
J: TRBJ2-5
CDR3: CASSLGGGGPQETQYF
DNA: TGTGCCAGCAGCTTAGGTGGCGGGGGGCCCCAAGAGACCCAGTACTTC

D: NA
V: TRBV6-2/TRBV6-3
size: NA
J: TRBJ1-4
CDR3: CASSYPGPIPRGEKLFF
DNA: TGTGCCAGCAGTTACCCCGGACCCATTCCGCGCGGTGAAAAACTGTTTTTT

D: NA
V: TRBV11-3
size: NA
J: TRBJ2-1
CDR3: CASSPGERRPYNEQFF
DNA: TGTGCCAGCAGCCCCGGCGAGCGGCGCCCTTACAATGAGCAGTTCTTC

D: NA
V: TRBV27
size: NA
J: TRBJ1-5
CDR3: CASSLSGRGHQPQHF
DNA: TGTGCCAGCAGTTTATCGGGAAGGGGACACCAGCCCCAGCATTTT

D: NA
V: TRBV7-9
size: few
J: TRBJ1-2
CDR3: CASSFAWDGYTF
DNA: TGTGCCAGCAGCTTCGCTTGGGATGGCTACACCTTC

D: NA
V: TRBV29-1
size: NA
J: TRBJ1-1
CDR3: CSVQTGSIAEAFF
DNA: TGCAGCGTGCAAACAGGGTCTATCGCTGAAGCTTTCTTT

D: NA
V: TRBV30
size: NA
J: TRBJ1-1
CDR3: CAWSGSPQGGTEAFF
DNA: TGTGCCTGGAGTGGATCCCCCCAGGGAGGGACTGAAGCTTTCTTT

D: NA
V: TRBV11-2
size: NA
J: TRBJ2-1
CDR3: CASSLATGPNNEQFF
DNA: TGTGCCAGCAGCTTAGCCACGGGACCGAACAATGAGCAGTTCTTC

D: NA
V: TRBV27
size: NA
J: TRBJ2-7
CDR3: CASSPSRYEQYF
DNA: TGTGCCAGCAGCCCTTCCCGCTACGAGCAGTACTTC

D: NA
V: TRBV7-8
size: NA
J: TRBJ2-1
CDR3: CASSYTSYNEQFF
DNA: TGTGCCAGCAGCTACACTAGCTACAATGAGCAGTTCTTC

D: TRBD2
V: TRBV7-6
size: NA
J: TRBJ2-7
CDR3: CASSISGGNEQYF
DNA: TGTGCCAGCAGCATATCGGGGGGAAACGAGCAGTACTTC

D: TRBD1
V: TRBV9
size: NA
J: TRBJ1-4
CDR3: CASSAGTGVEKLFF
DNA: TGTGCCAGCAGCGCCGGGACAGGGGTAGAAAAACTGTTTTTT

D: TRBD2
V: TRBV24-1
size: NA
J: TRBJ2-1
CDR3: CATGSGDPPPEQFF
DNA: TGTGCCACCGGTAGCGGGGATCCCCCCCCTGAGCAGTTCTTC

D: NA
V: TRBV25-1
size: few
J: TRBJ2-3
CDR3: CASGISEGWADTQYF
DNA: TGTGCCAGCGGAATTAGCGAGGGATGGGCAGATACGCAGTATTTT

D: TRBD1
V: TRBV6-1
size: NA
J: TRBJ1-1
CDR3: CASSPDRVYTEAFF
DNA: TGTGCCAGCAGCCCCGACAGGGTTTACACTGAAGCTTTCTTT

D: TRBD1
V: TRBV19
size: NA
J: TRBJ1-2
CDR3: CASSPIGQDRYGYTF
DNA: TGTGCCAGCTCCCCCATTGGACAGGATCGCTATGGCTACACCTTC

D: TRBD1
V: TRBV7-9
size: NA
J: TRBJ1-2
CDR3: CASRGGGRGMYGYTF
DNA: TGTGCCAGCAGGGGTGGAGGCAGGGGGATGTATGGCTACACCTTC

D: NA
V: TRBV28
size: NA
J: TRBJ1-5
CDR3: CASSLLYSPEPNQPQHF
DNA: TGTGCCAGCAGTTTATTGTACAGTCCCGAGCCCAATCAGCCCCAGCATTTT